Listed below are T cell receptor beta chains from one sample, sequenced in a study of metastatic and nonmetastatic thyroid tumors. Using MiXCR, TCRdb re-called clones from the PCR reads. Counted here are tens of thousands of clones, around 10% occurring once; the ten biggest clones make up under 30%. The sequenced sample was blood. The receptors were sampled from a female donor with papillary thyroid cancer or a benign thyroid nodule (not recorded which). Some clones in this sample may be carry-over from other donors' samples. Each CDR3 is given with its conserved first and last residue. D genes are given only for firm matches. Size is omitted from some rows. Given values are once, few, many or a class for expanded clones.

v_call,clone_size,j_call,d_call,cdr3_aa,cdr3_nt
TRBV27,many,TRBJ1-2,TRBD1,CASSGNRGHGYTF,TGTGCCAGCAGTGGAAACAGGGGGCATGGCTACACCTTC
TRBV24-1,many,TRBJ1-1,.,CATSDLSGAENTEAFF,TGTGCCACCAGTGATTTATCAGGGGCCGAGAACACTGAAGCTTTCTTT
TRBV13,many,TRBJ2-7,TRBD2,CASSPGTSGRNSYEQYF,TGTGCCAGCAGCCCCGGGACTAGCGGGAGGAACTCCTACGAGCAGTACTTC
TRBV2,.,TRBJ2-1,TRBD2,CASRRGASGIYEQFF,TGTGCCAGCAGGCGGGGGGCTAGCGGGATCTATGAGCAGTTCTTC
TRBV5-1,.,TRBJ2-5,.,CASSLAGGRWRETQYF,TGCGCCAGCAGCTTGGCGGGTGGCAGGTGGCGTGAGACCCAGTACTTC
TRBV14,.,TRBJ2-5,.,CASVRTPVETQYF,TGTGCCAGCGTCCGGACTCCTGTGGAGACCCAGTACTTC
TRBV6-2/TRBV6-3,many,TRBJ2-1,TRBD2,CASSYSGLAGVYNEQFF,TGTGCCAGCAGTTACTCTGGACTAGCGGGAGTCTACAATGAGCAGTTCTTC
TRBV6-1,.,TRBJ1-1,.,CASRSRNSAEAFF,TGTGCCAGCAGATCCCGGAACTCAGCGGAAGCTTTCTTT
TRBV7-6,.,TRBJ2-7,.,CASSQGITGSDEQYF,TGTGCCAGCAGCCAAGGGATTACAGGGAGCGACGAGCAGTACTTC
TRBV7-2,many,TRBJ2-5,.,CASSLAGTSGQETQYF,TGTGCCAGCAGCTTAGCCGGGACCTCGGGGCAAGAGACCCAGTACTTC
TRBV28,many,TRBJ2-7,TRBD1,CASSSTGYRQYF,TGTGCCAGCAGTTCGACAGGGTATAGGCAGTACTTC
TRBV12-3/TRBV12-4,many,TRBJ2-7,.,CASGTARSQYF,TGTGCCAGCGGCACAGCCCGCTCCCAGTACTTC
TRBV7-2,many,TRBJ2-1,.,CATARNEKGEQFF,TGTGCCACCGCGAGAAACGAGAAGGGTGAGCAGTTCTTC
TRBV5-1,many,TRBJ2-3,.,CASTRGQGTDTQYF,TGCGCCAGCACCCGTGGGCAGGGCACAGATACGCAGTATTTT
TRBV12-5,.,TRBJ2-4,.,CASSNLAKNIQYF,TGTGCTAGCTCAAACTTAGCCAAAAACATTCAGTACTTC
TRBV20-1,few,TRBJ2-7,.,CSAVVAVSPYEQYF,TGCAGTGCTGTGGTGGCTGTATCTCCCTACGAGCAGTACTTC
TRBV27,many,TRBJ1-4,TRBD1,CASRQRQGTNEKLFF,TGTGCCAGCAGGCAACGACAGGGAACTAATGAAAAACTGTTTTTT
TRBV6-1,many,TRBJ2-1,.,CASSVRPGAYNEQFF,TGTGCCAGCAGTGTTCGCCCGGGAGCCTACAATGAGCAGTTCTTC
TRBV30,many,TRBJ1-4,TRBD1,CAWGEKQGAWEKLFF,TGTGCCTGGGGAGAAAAACAGGGGGCCTGGGAAAAACTGTTTTTT
TRBV20-1,many,TRBJ2-1,TRBD2,CSARVVRPGTSTEQFF,TGCAGTGCTAGAGTAGTGAGACCCGGGACTAGCACTGAGCAGTTCTTC
TRBV15,many,TRBJ2-7,.,CATSRDLLGFSYEQYF,TGTGCCACCAGCAGAGATCTCTTGGGCTTTTCCTACGAGCAGTACTTC
TRBV3-1,few,TRBJ2-7,TRBD2,CASSPRTSGRAYEQYF,TGTGCCAGCAGCCCCCGGACTAGCGGGAGGGCGTACGAGCAGTACTTC
TRBV10-1,many,TRBJ2-2,.,CASSESGQGDTGELFF,TGCGCCAGCAGTGAGTCGGGGCAGGGAGACACCGGGGAGCTGTTTTTT